The present T cell receptor beta chain was sequenced within a study of T cells in Graves' hyperthyroidism and ophthalmopathy. Turning to the study itself: Pretreatment peripheral blood was obtained at initial diagnosis.

Amplified TCR beta CDR3 regions derived from RNA transcripts. First-round RT-PCR of the TCR CDR3 relied on the HTBI primer set. TCRdb reprocessed the multiplex PCR reads via MiXCR and lists one record per CDR3 protein. The data show around 600,000 distinct CDR3 sequences, with approximately 15% seen just once and around 12% held by the top ten. Exclusion of patients followed from uncontrolled infection, other autoimmune disease, pregnancy or lactation. The CDR3 totals 13 residues. V was shortened by 1 base and J by 4 bases, with 6 bases between the two germline ends. Germline-derived CDR1 and CDR2 are SGHTA and FQGNSA. This clonotype was observed at least ten times.

The sample consisted of blood. The origin of this receptor is a woman between 50 and 59 years old with Graves' ophthalmopathy. The chain couples TRBV7-2 to TRBJ2-3; D not resolved. CDR3 in amino acids: CASSLGRADTQYF. In DNA form, the CDR3 reads TGTGCCAGCAGCTTAGGCCGGGCAGATACGCAGTATTTT.